Following are 14 T cell receptor beta chains from one sample sequenced in a study of cytomegalovirus exposure and HLA in healthy donors. Researchers ran the PCR with 60 Vbeta and 13 Jbeta primers. Assay used: immunoSEQ multiplex PCR; TCRdb lists only in-frame clones, some missing. Here the sample spans about 93,000 clones, over 75% being singletons. Sequences were obtained from PBMCs. These receptor sequences come from a man in his fifties or sixties in good health and CMV-seronegative.

The table lists this clone with a few counts. The chain uses TRBV10-3 and TRBJ2-2; possibly TRBD1 for D (6 bases). Germline loops: CDR1 ENHRY, CDR2 SYGVKD. This CDR3 contains 16 residues. The V and J ends lost 0 bases and 3 bases respectively, with 11 bases between them. CDR3: CAISESRGSDTGELFF. The DNA of the CDR3 is TGTGCCATCAGTGAGTCGAGGGGGAGCGACACCGGGGAGCTGTTTTTT.

This chain links TRBV9 with TRBJ2-3; 7 bases are a match to TRBD2. This CDR3 has 15 amino acids. The V gene's germline CDR1 is SGDLS and CDR2 YYNGEE. V lost 0 bases, J lost 5 bases, and 6 bases stayed unmatched. CDR3 bases: TGTGCCAGCAGCGTAGTGGCCGGGAGGAGAGATACGCAGTATTTT. Its protein product is CASSVVAGRRDTQYF. The full variable domain, rest sourced from reference TRBV9 and TRBJ2-3, is DSGVTQTPKHLITATGQRVTLRCSPRSGDLSVYWYQQSLDQGLQFLIQYYNGEERAKGNILERFSAQQFPDLHSELNLSSLELGDSALYFCASSVVAGRRDTQYFGPGTRLTVL.

This chain connects TRBV13 to TRBJ2-7; D might be TRBD2 (6 bases). V dropped 6 bases and J dropped 2 bases, with 20 bases sitting between them. Germline V gene lookup returns CDR1 PRHDT and CDR2 FYEKMQ (reference sequence). The CDR3 length is 16 residues. The CDR3: CASSLETGVRPYEQYF. CDR3 bases: TGTGCCAGCAGTCTAGAGACGGGGGTACGACCCTACGAGCAGTACTTC.

This clone has just a few counts. The genes are TRBV6-5 and TRBJ2-7; D is ambiguous. The V end lost 2 bases, the J end lost 2 bases, and 13 bases lay between the germline ends. CDR3 size: 15 residues. Germline V gene data show CDR1 as MNHEY and CDR2 as SVGAGI. The CDR3 bases are TGTGCCAGCAGTTACCAGGCAGCCCGTACCTACGAGCAGTACTTC. As protein: CASSYQAARTYEQYF.

The gene calls are TRBV27 and TRBJ2-6; 7 nucleotides match TRBD2. The CDR3 contains 19 residues. The ends lost 4 bases at V and 0 bases at J; junction bases unmatched: 12. The germline gives CDR1 MNHEY, CDR2 SMNVEV (reference sequence). The CDR3 spells CASSSTAGTTLSGANVLTF. As DNA, the CDR3 is TGTGCCAGCAGTTCCACCGCCGGGACTACCCTCTCTGGGGCCAACGTCCTGACTTTC.

The chain links TRBV5-1 to TRBJ2-7; TRBD2 is a possible D gene (6 bases). This CDR3 contains 16 residues. Trimming pared 4 bases from V and 2 bases from J, leaving 19 bases between. Germline CDR1 reads SGHRS; CDR2 reads YFSETQ. The CDR3 loop reads CASSPRAGTDTYEQYF. Written as DNA, the CDR3 is TGCGCCAGCAGCCCCCGGGCCGGGACTGACACCTACGAGCAGTACTTC.

The rearrangement uses TRBV28 and TRBJ1-1; tentative D call: TRBD1 (6 bases). Germline CDR1 MDHEN, CDR2 SYDVKM. V shed 1 base and J shed 4 bases, with 13 bases lying between them. The CDR3 sequence is 15 residues long. The CDR3 DNA reads TGTGCCAGCAGTTTATCCGACAGGCCCTTCACTGAAGCTTTCTTT. Protein: CASSLSDRPFTEAFF.

A single count supports this clone. The chain carries TRBV6-5 and TRBJ1-3; 9 positions match TRBD1. The CDR3 is made up of 16 amino acids. Trimming took 4 bases from V and 2 from J; bases not matched to a gene: 6. Germline assignment: CDR1 MNHEY and CDR2 SVGAGI. CDR3 sequence reads: CASSLGGTGTGNTIYF. The CDR3 coding sequence is TGTGCCAGCAGTTTGGGGGGGACAGGGACTGGAAACACCATATATTTT.

V and J are TRBV5-1 and TRBJ2-3; 10 positions match TRBD1. Germline lookup yields CDR1 SGHRS and CDR2 YFSETQ. The CDR3 extends over 15 amino acids. Trimming cost V 5 bases and J 2 bases; bases outside gene matches: 5. CDR3 DNA sequence: TGCGCCAGCAGAACAGGGACAGGGGACACAGATACGCAGTATTTT. It codes for CASRTGTGDTDTQYF.

This rearrangement joins TRBV6-1 to TRBJ2-2, with TRBD1 matching 9 bases. With V trimmed by 2 bases and J by 7 bases, 5 bases remained unmatched. This CDR3 contains 15 residues. Germline CDR1 and CDR2: MNHNS and SASEGT. The CDR3 loop is CASSEQDRGSGELFF. CDR3 nucleotide sequence: TGTGCCAGCAGTGAACAGGACAGGGGAAGCGGGGAGCTGTTTTTT.

The chain couples TRBV28 to TRBJ1-5; 8 bases line up with TRBD1. V was pared by 6 bases and J by 4 bases, with 8 bases of the junction left unmatched. The CDR3 consists of 15 residues. CDR1 and CDR2 (germline): MDHEN, SYDVKM. The CDR3 protein is CASSRDRSRNQPQHF. The CDR3 nucleotides are TGTGCCAGCAGCCGGGACAGGTCACGAAATCAGCCCCAGCATTTT.

In this sample, this clone turned up a few times. This chain joins TRBV6-1 and TRBJ1-5; possibly TRBD1 for D (6 bases). V lost 3 bases to trimming and J lost 3 bases, with 9 bases between them. Looked up from germline, CDR1 is MNHNS and CDR2 is SASEGT. The CDR3 totals 14 residues. The CDR3 spells CASSEGHYNQPQHF. CDR3 coding DNA: TGTGCCAGCAGTGAGGGACATTACAATCAGCCCCAGCATTTT.

Only a few counts were recorded for this clone. The V call is TRBV5-1, the J call TRBJ2-1; 10 bases are shared with TRBD1. Germline-derived CDR1 and CDR2 are SGHRS and YFSETQ. There are 11 residues in the CDR3. Trimming at V came to 4 bases and at J to 13 bases, leaving 2 bases not matched to a gene. The CDR3 region is CASSDRGPQFF. Written as DNA, the CDR3 is TGCGCCAGCAGCGACAGGGGGCCACAGTTCTTC.

This chain joins TRBV7-3 and TRBJ2-1, with 13 bases matching TRBD2. Germline V gene data show CDR1 as SGHTA and CDR2 as FQGTGA. The CDR3 totals 15 residues. After removal of 5 bases from V and 8 bases from J, the junction contained 6 bases not matched to a gene. The DNA for the CDR3 is TGTGCCAGCAGCACTGGACTAGCGGGAGAGGATGAGCAGTTCTTC. Translation: CASSTGLAGEDEQFF.